The rows below give T cell receptor beta chains drawn from one sample of a study of beta chain features in type 1 diabetes. Some clones are missing from TCRdb's copy, which holds only in-frame ones; the method was immunoSEQ multiplex PCR. This sample yields hundreds of thousands of clones, of which around 12% are seen a single time; less than 0.02% belongs to the top ten. Specimen: naive CD4+ T cells from blood. Receptor source: a man between 18 and 29 years old in good health. CDR3s leave out the opening cysteine and the closing phenylalanine or tryptophan. The D gene is left open where the match is weak.

j_gene	v_gene	d_gene	CDR3aa
TRBJ2-5	TRBV7-9	.	ASSTIEVYATQY
TRBJ2-7	TRBV19	TRBD2	ASSMVLAGIYEQY
TRBJ2-1	TRBV30	.	AWSVTSYSYNEQF
TRBJ2-7	TRBV6-5	.	ASSYAVGGTYEQY
TRBJ2-3	TRBV9	TRBD2	ASSVRLAWDTQY
TRBJ2-7	TRBV10-3	TRBD1	AIRGQGDEQY
TRBJ2-3	TRBV4-2	TRBD2	ASTPSGGSTDTQY
TRBJ1-1	TRBV5-1	.	ASSPGGGVFVNTEAF
TRBJ1-3	TRBV7-2	.	ASSFTNSGNTIY
TRBJ2-7	TRBV29-1	.	SVLESSYEQY
TRBJ2-7	TRBV7-2	TRBD1	ATQGQGLTEQY
TRBJ2-2	TRBV2	TRBD1	ASQKHPGQGRLATGELF
TRBJ2-2	TRBV9	TRBD2	ASSVWTSGDTGELF